A selection of T cell receptor beta chains follows, all from one sample in a study of cytomegalovirus exposure and HLA in healthy donors. Profiled with immunoSEQ multiplex PCR; TCRdb holds only in-frame clones, not every one. The sample holds under 250,000 clones, roughly nine tenths seen once. The sample comprised PBMCs. All receptors derive from a man aged 18 to 29 in good health and CMV-seropositive. The CDR3 runs from the conserved cysteine through the conserved F or W. The order of the fields is clone size, V gene, J gene, D gene, CDR3 DNA, CDR3 protein. D genes are given only for firm matches. Not all rows give a size; the values are once, few, many and, for expanded clones, a class.

-	TRBV6-1	TRBJ2-1	-	TGTGCCAGGAAAACCCGAGTAGTGAATGAGCAGTTCTTC	CARKTRVVNEQFF
-	TRBV7-8	TRBJ2-7	TRBD2	TGTGCCAGCAGTCCAAAGAGGCTAGCGGGAGGTCCATTCTGGTACGAGCAGTACTTC	CASSPKRLAGGPFWYEQYF
-	TRBV2	TRBJ1-2	-	TGTGCCAGCAGTCCTTGGGGCGGGTTATTAGGTTATGGCTACACCTTC	CASSPWGGLLGYGYTF
-	TRBV2	TRBJ2-7	-	TGTGCCAGCAGCCGCGCCCCTGGAGGCGAGCAGTACTTC	CASSRAPGGEQYF
-	TRBV4-2	TRBJ2-1	TRBD2	TGTGCCAGCAGCCAAGATGCGGGAGGGCCACACAATGAGCAGTTCTTC	CASSQDAGGPHNEQFF
-	TRBV7-8	TRBJ2-5	-	TGTGCCAGCAGCTTAGCGGGAGGGGGGAGGAAAGAGACCCAGTACTTC	CASSLAGGGRKETQYF
-	TRBV11-2	TRBJ1-2	TRBD1	TGTGCCAGCACCTCAACAGGGGTCTATGGCTACACCTTC	CASTSTGVYGYTF
many	TRBV2	TRBJ1-1	TRBD1	TGTGCCAGCAGCGCAGGGGGCGGTGGCACTGAAGCTTTCTTT	CASSAGGGGTEAFF
-	TRBV27	TRBJ1-2	-	TGTGCCAGCAGTTTTGGGGGCGCAAACTATGGCTACACCTTC	CASSFGGANYGYTF
-	TRBV5-6	TRBJ1-2	-	TGTGCCAGCAGCTCAGTGGAGAGCTATGGCTACACCTTC	CASSSVESYGYTF
-	TRBV10-3	TRBJ2-7	-	TGTGCCATCAGTGAGTCAGGGAAAGAGTACGAGCAGTACTTC	CAISESGKEYEQYF
-	TRBV27	TRBJ2-7	-	TGTGCCAGCAGTTTATCAAGGGGGAGGCCTTCCTACGAGCAGTACTTC	CASSLSRGRPSYEQYF
-	TRBV19	TRBJ1-1	-	TGTGCCAGTAGTATCCTAAGCACTGAAGCTTTCTTT	CASSILSTEAFF
-	TRBV28	TRBJ1-2	-	TGTGCCAGCAGTCCCCCCGCAACAGGGCTCCCCTATGGCTACACCTTC	CASSPPATGLPYGYTF
-	TRBV6-5	TRBJ2-7	TRBD2	TGTGCCAGCAGTTTCAAGACTAGCGGAAAGTACGAGCAGTACTTC	CASSFKTSGKYEQYF
-	TRBV11-2	TRBJ2-1	TRBD2	TGTGCCAGCAGCTTCCCTAGCGGGAGTGGGTACAATGAGCAGTTCTTC	CASSFPSGSGYNEQFF
-	TRBV6-1	TRBJ2-3	TRBD2	TGTGCCAGCAGTGAAGCACGACTAGCGGGTGCTAGACGGGCAGATACGCAGTATTTT	CASSEARLAGARRADTQYF
-	TRBV13	TRBJ1-3	TRBD1	TGTGCCAGCAGCGTAGGGACAGGGGCCTCTGGAAACACCATATATTTT	CASSVGTGASGNTIYF
once	TRBV30	TRBJ2-7	-	TGTGCCTGGAGTGTAGCGGGCGAGCAGTACTTC	CAWSVAGEQYF
-	TRBV10-3	TRBJ2-7	TRBD2	TGTGCCATCAGTGAGTTATTCCAGGGAGGGCGGTACGAGCAGTACTTC	CAISELFQGGRYEQYF
-	TRBV5-1	TRBJ1-1	-	TGCGCCAGCAGCTTGGACCCGCAGGGGTACACTGAAGCTTTCTTT	CASSLDPQGYTEAFF
-	TRBV10-3	TRBJ1-5	-	TGTGCCATCAGCCGACGGGGGGCCGGTCAGCCCCAGCATTTT	CAISRRGAGQPQHF
-	TRBV29-1	TRBJ2-3	-	TGCAGCGTTTCCGAAACAGATACGCAGTATTTT	CSVSETDTQYF
-	TRBV5-1	TRBJ2-1	-	TGCGCCAGCAGCTTGGGGGACCCATACAATGAGCAGTTCTTC	CASSLGDPYNEQFF
-	TRBV6-1	TRBJ1-2	-	TGTGCCAGCAGTGAGGTGGGGTGGGGCGGTGGCTACACCTTC	CASSEVGWGGGYTF
-	TRBV4-2	TRBJ2-7	TRBD2	TGTGCCAGCAGCCAAGAGGAACCGATTAGCGGGATCTCCTACGAGCAGTACTTC	CASSQEEPISGISYEQYF
few	TRBV5-1	TRBJ2-1	-	TGCGCCAGCAGCTTGGGTGGGGTCGGCTACAATGAGCAGTTCTTC	CASSLGGVGYNEQFF
-	TRBV5-6	TRBJ1-1	-	TGTGCCAGCAGGCGAGGAAGTAGGAACACTGAAGCTTTCTTT	CASRRGSRNTEAFF